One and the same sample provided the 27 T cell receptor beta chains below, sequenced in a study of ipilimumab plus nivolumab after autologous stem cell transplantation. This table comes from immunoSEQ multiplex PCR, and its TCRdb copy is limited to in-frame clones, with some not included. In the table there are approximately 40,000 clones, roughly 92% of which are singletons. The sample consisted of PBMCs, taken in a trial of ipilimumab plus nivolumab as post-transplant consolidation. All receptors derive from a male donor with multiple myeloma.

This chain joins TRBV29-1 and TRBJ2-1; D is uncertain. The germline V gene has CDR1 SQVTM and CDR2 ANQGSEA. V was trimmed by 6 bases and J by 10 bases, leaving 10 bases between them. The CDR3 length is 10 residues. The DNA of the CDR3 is TGCAGCGTGAGCAGGCGGGAGCAGTTCTTC. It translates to CSVSRREQFF.

The CDR3 sequence: CASSYPGRADTQYF. In DNA, the CDR3 is TGTGCCAGCAGTTACCCCGGACGTGCAGATACGCAGTATTTT. The rearrangement joins TRBV6-6 to TRBJ2-3, with unresolved D. V lost 2 bases, J lost 4 bases, and 10 bases lay in between. CDR3 length: 14 amino acids. Germline V gene sequence: CDR1 MNHNY, CDR2 SVGAGI (reference sequence).

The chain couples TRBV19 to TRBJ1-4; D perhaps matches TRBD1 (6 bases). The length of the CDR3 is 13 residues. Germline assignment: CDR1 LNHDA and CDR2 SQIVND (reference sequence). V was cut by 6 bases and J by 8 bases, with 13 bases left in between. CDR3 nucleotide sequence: TGTGCCAGTAGGGACAGCCCGGGGGAAAAACTGTTTTTT. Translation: CASRDSPGEKLFF.

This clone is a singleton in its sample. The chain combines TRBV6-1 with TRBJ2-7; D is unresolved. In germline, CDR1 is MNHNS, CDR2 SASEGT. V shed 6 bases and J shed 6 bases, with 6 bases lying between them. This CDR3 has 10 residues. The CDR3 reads CASSPPEQYF. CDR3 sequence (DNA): TGTGCCAGCAGCCCTCCCGAGCAGTACTTC.

CDR3 sequence: CASSLWDRANSPLHF. The DNA of the CDR3 is TGTGCCAGCAGCTTATGGGACAGGGCGAATTCACCCCTCCACTTT. The chain is built from TRBV5-6 and TRBJ1-6, with 9 bases fitting TRBD1. The V and J ends lost 2 bases and 7 bases, in that order; junction bases with no gene match: 4. Germline V lookup: CDR1 SGHDT, CDR2 YYEEEE. This CDR3 has 15 residues.

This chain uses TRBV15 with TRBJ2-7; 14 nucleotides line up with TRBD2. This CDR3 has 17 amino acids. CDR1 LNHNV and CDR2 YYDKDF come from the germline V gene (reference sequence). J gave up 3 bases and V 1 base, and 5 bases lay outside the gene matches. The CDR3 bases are TGTGCCACCAGCAGAGGGACTAGCGGGAGGCTATTCTACGAGCAGTACTTC. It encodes CATSRGTSGRLFYEQYF.

CDR3: CASSLGSLAGLDTQYF. In nucleotides, the CDR3 is TGTGCCAGCAGCTTAGGATCATTAGCGGGGCTGGATACGCAGTATTTT. The chain uses TRBV7-3 and TRBJ2-3; 8 bases align to TRBD2. The CDR3 is 16 residues long. With V trimmed by 2 bases and J by 6 bases, 10 bases remained unmatched. The germline CDR1 and CDR2 sequences are SGHTA and FQGTGA.

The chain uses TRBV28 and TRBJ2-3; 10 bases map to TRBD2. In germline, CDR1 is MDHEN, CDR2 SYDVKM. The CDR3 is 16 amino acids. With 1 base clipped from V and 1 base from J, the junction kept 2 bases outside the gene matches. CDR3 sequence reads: CASSLLAGGGTDTQYF. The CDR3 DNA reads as TGTGCCAGCAGTTTATTAGCGGGAGGCGGCACAGATACGCAGTATTTT.

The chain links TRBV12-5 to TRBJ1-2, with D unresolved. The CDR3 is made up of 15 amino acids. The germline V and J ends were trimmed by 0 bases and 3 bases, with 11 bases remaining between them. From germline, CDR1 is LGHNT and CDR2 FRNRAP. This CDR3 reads CASGLVEEDYYGYTF. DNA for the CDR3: TGTGCTAGTGGTTTGGTAGAGGAGGATTACTATGGCTACACCTTC.

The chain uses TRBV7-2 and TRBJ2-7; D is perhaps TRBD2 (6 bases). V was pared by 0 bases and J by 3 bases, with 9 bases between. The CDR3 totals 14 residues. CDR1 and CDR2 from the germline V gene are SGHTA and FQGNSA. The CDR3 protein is CASSLAGGDYEQYF. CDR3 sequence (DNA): TGTGCCAGCAGCTTAGCGGGGGGTGACTACGAGCAGTACTTC.

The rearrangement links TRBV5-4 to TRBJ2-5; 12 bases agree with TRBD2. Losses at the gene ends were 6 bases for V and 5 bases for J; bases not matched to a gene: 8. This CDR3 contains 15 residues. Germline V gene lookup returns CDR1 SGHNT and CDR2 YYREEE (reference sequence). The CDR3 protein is CASTPSGTSGETQYF. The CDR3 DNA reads TGTGCCAGCACCCCGAGTGGGACTAGCGGGGAGACCCAGTACTTC.

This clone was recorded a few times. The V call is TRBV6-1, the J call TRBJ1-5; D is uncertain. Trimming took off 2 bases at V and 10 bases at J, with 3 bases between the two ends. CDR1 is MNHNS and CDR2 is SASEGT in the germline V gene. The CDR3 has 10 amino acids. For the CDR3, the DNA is TGTGCCAGCAGTGAATACCCCCAGCATTTT. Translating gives CASSEYPQHF.

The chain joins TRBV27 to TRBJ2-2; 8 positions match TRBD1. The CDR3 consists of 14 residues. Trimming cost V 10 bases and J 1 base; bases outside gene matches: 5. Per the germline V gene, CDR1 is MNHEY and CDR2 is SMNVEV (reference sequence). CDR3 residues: CATRTGRNTGELFF. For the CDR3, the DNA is TGTGCCACCCGGACAGGGCGGAACACCGGGGAGCTGTTTTTT.

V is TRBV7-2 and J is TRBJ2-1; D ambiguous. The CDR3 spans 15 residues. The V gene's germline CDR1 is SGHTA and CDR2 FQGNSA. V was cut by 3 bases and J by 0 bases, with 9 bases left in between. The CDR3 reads CASSFSASSYNEQFF. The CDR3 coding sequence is TGTGCCAGCAGCTTTTCGGCGAGCTCCTACAATGAGCAGTTCTTC. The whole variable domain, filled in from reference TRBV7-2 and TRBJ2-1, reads GAGVSQSPSNKVTEKGKDVELRCDPISGHTALYWYRQSLGQGLEFLIYFQGNSAPDKSGLPSDRFSAERTGGSVSTLTIQRTQQEDSAVYLCASSFSASSYNEQFFGPGTRLTVL.

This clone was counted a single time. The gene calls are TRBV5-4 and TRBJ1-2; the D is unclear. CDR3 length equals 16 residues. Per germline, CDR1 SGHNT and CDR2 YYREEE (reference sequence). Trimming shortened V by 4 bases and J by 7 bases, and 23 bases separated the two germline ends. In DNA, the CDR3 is TGTGCCAGCAGCCAAGATACGGCGGTGTCAGCTGGTGGCTACACCTTC. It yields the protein CASSQDTAVSAGGYTF.

The CDR3 here is CASSFRTGGNTEAFF. CDR3 in DNA: TGTGCCAGCAGTTTTAGGACAGGGGGAAACACTGAAGCTTTCTTT. The chain employs TRBV27 and TRBJ1-1; TRBD1 aligns across 10 bases. The CDR3 contains 15 residues. The germline V gene has CDR1 MNHEY and CDR2 SMNVEV (reference sequence). V was clipped by 3 bases and J by 2 bases; unmatched bases: 3.

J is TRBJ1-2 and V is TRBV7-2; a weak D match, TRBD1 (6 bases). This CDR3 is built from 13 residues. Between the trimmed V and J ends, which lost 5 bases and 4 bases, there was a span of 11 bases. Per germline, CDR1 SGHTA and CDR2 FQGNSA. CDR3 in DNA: TGTGCCAGCAGCCCGCAAGGGGGCTATGGCTACACCTTC. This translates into CASSPQGGYGYTF.

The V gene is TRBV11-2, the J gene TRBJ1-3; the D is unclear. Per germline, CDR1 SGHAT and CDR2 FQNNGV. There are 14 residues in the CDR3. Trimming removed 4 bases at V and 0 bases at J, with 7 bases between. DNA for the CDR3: TGTGCCAGCAGCTATCAGATCTCTGGAAACACCATATATTTT. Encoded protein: CASSYQISGNTIYF. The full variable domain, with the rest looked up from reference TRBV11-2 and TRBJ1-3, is EAGVAQSPRYKIIEKRQSVAFWCNPISGHATLYWYQQILGQGPKLLIQFQNNGVVDDSQLPKDRFSAERLKGVDSTLKIQPAKLEDSAVYLCASSYQISGNTIYFGEGSWLTVV.

The CDR3 region is CASSLTSGRARETQYF. The DNA of the CDR3 is TGTGCCAGCAGCCTGACTAGCGGGAGGGCCAGAGAGACCCAGTACTTC. The chain links TRBV7-9 to TRBJ2-5; the match to TRBD2 covers 14 bases. Germline-derived CDR1 and CDR2 are SEHNR and FQNEAQ (reference sequence). CDR3 length equals 16 residues. Losses at the gene ends were 5 bases for V and 4 bases for J; bases not matched to a gene: 6.

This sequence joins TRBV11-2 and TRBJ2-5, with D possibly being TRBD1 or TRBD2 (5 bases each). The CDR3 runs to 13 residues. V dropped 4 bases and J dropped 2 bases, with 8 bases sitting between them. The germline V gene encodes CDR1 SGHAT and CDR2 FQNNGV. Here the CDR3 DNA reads TGTGCCAGCAGCTCGGGGCTGCAAGAGACCCAGTACTTC. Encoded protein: CASSSGLQETQYF.

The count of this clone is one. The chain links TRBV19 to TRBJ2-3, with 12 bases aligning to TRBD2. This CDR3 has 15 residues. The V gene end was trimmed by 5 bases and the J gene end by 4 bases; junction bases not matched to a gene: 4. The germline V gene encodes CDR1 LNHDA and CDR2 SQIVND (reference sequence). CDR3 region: CASSPTSGGPDTQYF. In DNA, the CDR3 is TGTGCCAGTAGTCCGACTAGCGGGGGTCCAGATACGCAGTATTTT.

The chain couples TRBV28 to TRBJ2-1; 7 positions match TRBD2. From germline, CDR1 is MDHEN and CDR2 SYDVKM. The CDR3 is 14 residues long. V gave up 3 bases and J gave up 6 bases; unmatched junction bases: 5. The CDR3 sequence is CASSLMGRGNEQFF. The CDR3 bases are TGTGCCAGCAGTTTGATGGGGAGGGGCAATGAGCAGTTCTTC.

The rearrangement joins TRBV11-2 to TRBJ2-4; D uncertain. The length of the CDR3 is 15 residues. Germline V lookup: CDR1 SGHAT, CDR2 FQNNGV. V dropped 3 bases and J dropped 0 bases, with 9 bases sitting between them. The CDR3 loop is CASSFAMVAKNIQYF. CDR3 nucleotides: TGTGCCAGCAGCTTCGCGATGGTAGCCAAAAACATTCAGTACTTC. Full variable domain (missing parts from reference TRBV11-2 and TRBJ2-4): EAGVAQSPRYKIIEKRQSVAFWCNPISGHATLYWYQQILGQGPKLLIQFQNNGVVDDSQLPKDRFSAERLKGVDSTLKIQPAKLEDSAVYLCASSFAMVAKNIQYFGAGTRLSVL.

CDR3 bases: TGTGCCAGCAGCCCGGGACTAGCGGAGACCCAGTACTTC. Translated: CASSPGLAETQYF. The chain combines TRBV7-2 with TRBJ2-5; 10 positions match TRBD2. This CDR3 is 13 amino acids long. With V trimmed by 5 bases and J by 5 bases, 2 bases remained unmatched. Germline V gene lookup returns CDR1 SGHTA and CDR2 FQGNSA.

CDR3 coding DNA: TGCGCCAGCAGCCTGGGGGCTAGACCGGGACTAGCGGGCTCTGGGGCCAACGTCCTGACTTTC. Its translation: CASSLGARPGLAGSGANVLTF. The chain combines TRBV5-1 with TRBJ2-6, with TRBD2 identical over 12 bases. This CDR3 has 21 residues. Losses at the gene ends were 4 bases for V and 0 bases for J; bases not matched to a gene: 14. In germline, CDR1 is SGHRS, CDR2 YFSETQ.

The CDR3 loop is CASSLPDRGREAFF. CDR3 sequence (DNA): TGTGCCAGCAGTTTACCCGACAGGGGAAGGGAAGCTTTCTTT. The gene calls are TRBV28 and TRBJ1-1; 8 nucleotides line up with TRBD1. This CDR3 has 14 residues. J lost 8 bases, V lost 2 bases, and 7 bases had no gene match. Germline lookup yields CDR1 MDHEN and CDR2 SYDVKM.

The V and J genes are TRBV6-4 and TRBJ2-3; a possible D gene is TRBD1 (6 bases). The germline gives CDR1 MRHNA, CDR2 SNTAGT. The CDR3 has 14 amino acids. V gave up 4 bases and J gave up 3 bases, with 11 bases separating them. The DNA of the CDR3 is TGTGCCAGCAGTGCCAGGGGAAGGACAGATACGCAGTATTTT. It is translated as CASSARGRTDTQYF.